This T cell receptor beta chain was sequenced for a study of shared clonotypes between healthy human individuals. CD45RO-negative, CCR7-selected cells formed the naive CD8 fraction, which excluded terminally differentiated effector memory CD45RA+ cells. Assay: immunoSEQ multiplex PCR; the TCRdb copy retains only in-frame clones and omits some. Of more than 600,000 clones detected, roughly 94% appear once; the ten largest clones hold 24%. Sequenced sample: naive CD8+ T cells sorted from blood. The sequence was collected from a man aged 25-45 years in good health.

CDR3 coding DNA: TGTGCCAGCAACGGGGGGGTAGGGCTCCGCGACGAGCAGTACTTC. This gives the protein CASNGGVGLRDEQYF. This rearrangement joins TRBV2 to TRBJ2-7; TRBD2 matches 8 bases. Germline assignment: CDR1 SNHLY and CDR2 FYNNEI. The CDR3 runs to 15 residues. J lost 5 bases, V lost 7 bases, and 13 bases had no gene match.